Listed below are T cell receptor beta chains from one sample, sequenced in a study of CD8 T cells in ankylosing spondylitis. From the 5' RACE reads, TCRdb called clonotypes with MiXCR, one entry per CDR3 protein. Of over 600,000 distinct CDR3 sequences listed, roughly 19% are singletons. The specimen was blood, either unsorted or a sorted T cell fraction (not recorded which). The receptors derive from a male donor with ankylosing spondylitis. CDR3s include the opening cysteine and the closing phenylalanine or tryptophan. D genes are given only for firm matches. Some rows mark clone size as missing; the rest say once, few, many or name a class of expanded clone.

TRBV12-3/TRBV12-4	-	TRBJ2-7	-	CASSFGAPSSEQYF	TGTGCCAGCAGTTTTGGGGCACCATCTTCCGAGCAGTACTTC
TRBV12-3/TRBV12-4	TRBD1	TRBJ2-2	few	CASSTSSGTGFTGELFF	TGTGCCAGCAGTACGTCCTCCGGGACAGGGTTCACCGGGGAGCTGTTTTTT
TRBV5-1	-	TRBJ2-1	few	CASSLVPGGYEQFF	TGCGCCAGCAGCTTGGTGCCCGGAGGATATGAGCAGTTCTTC
TRBV20-1	-	TRBJ1-1	-	CSAARGRTTEAFF	TGCAGTGCCGCGCGGGGCAGAACTACTGAAGCTTTCTTT
TRBV30	TRBD1	TRBJ1-2	few	CAWSAVEGQGASGYTF	TGTGCCTGGAGTGCTGTAGAGGGGCAGGGGGCGAGCGGCTACACCTTC
TRBV5-5	-	TRBJ2-2	-	CASSFGQYLTGELFF	TGTGCCAGCAGCTTTGGCCAGTACCTCACCGGGGAGCTGTTTTTT
TRBV12-3/TRBV12-4	-	TRBJ2-3	-	CASSLPGEVDTDTQYF	TGTGCCAGCAGTTTACCAGGAGAAGTCGACACAGATACGCAGTATTTT
TRBV15	-	TRBJ2-5	-	CATSRDKTQYF	TGTGCCACCAGCAGAGATAAGACCCAGTACTTC
TRBV19	-	TRBJ1-5	-	CASSIRDSNQPQHF	TGTGCCAGTAGTATCCGGGATAGCAATCAGCCCCAGCATTTT
TRBV5-1	-	TRBJ2-5	-	CASSAQGTQYF	TGCGCCAGCTCTGCTCAGGGGACCCAGTACTTC
TRBV20-1	-	TRBJ2-7	-	CSAGDRNYYEQYF	TGCAGTGCTGGTGACAGGAACTACTACGAGCAGTACTTC
TRBV29-1	TRBD1	TRBJ1-1	few	CSVARTGGTEAFF	TGCAGCGTTGCCCGGACAGGGGGCACTGAAGCTTTCTTT
TRBV6-2/TRBV6-3	-	TRBJ2-4	few	CASSPGPPNIQYF	TGTGCCAGCAGCCCGGGACCTCCAAACATTCAGTACTTC
TRBV27	TRBD2	TRBJ2-1	-	CASNSGGPAYNEQFF	TGTGCCAGCAACTCGGGAGGGCCGGCCTACAATGAGCAGTTCTTC
TRBV20-1	TRBD2	TRBJ2-1	-	CSATEAGGHYNEQFF	TGCAGTGCAACCGAAGCGGGGGGCCACTACAATGAGCAGTTCTTC
TRBV7-8	-	TRBJ2-2	once	CASSFDRSTGELFF	TGTGCCAGCAGCTTTGACAGATCCACCGGGGAGCTGTTTTTT
TRBV20-1	TRBD2	TRBJ2-1	-	CSALLAGGHNEQFF	TGCAGTGCCCTCCTAGCGGGGGGACACAATGAGCAGTTCTTC
TRBV7-8	-	TRBJ2-5	few	CASSSWDLGETQYF	TGTGCCAGCAGCTCCTGGGACCTAGGGGAGACCCAGTACTTC
TRBV5-5	-	TRBJ1-2	few	CASSLYLGNYGYTF	TGTGCCAGCAGCTTGTATTTAGGCAACTATGGCTACACCTTC
TRBV6-5	-	TRBJ2-3	-	CASSSPRQRTDTQYF	TGTGCCAGCAGCTCCCCGAGACAGCGGACAGATACGCAGTATTTT
TRBV12-3/TRBV12-4	-	TRBJ2-4	few	CASSETGQIAKNIQYF	TGTGCCAGCAGCGAAACGGGACAAATAGCCAAAAACATTCAGTACTTC
TRBV4-2	-	TRBJ1-4	few	CASRGTFRHEKLFF	TGTGCCAGCAGAGGGACTTTTAGGCATGAAAAACTGTTTTTT
TRBV20-1	-	TRBJ1-2	few	CSARGGTAYYGYTF	TGCAGTGCTAGAGGAGGCACGGCCTACTATGGCTACACCTTC
TRBV30	TRBD1	TRBJ1-1	-	CAWRRTGLTNTEAFF	TGTGCCTGGAGACGGACAGGCCTCACGAACACTGAAGCTTTCTTT
TRBV27	TRBD1	TRBJ1-2	few	CASSFFGTGDYGYTF	TGTGCCAGCAGTTTTTTCGGGACAGGAGATTATGGCTACACCTTC
TRBV29-1	-	TRBJ2-7	many	CSVEGRGFEQYF	TGCAGCGTTGAAGGGAGGGGCTTCGAGCAGTACTTC
TRBV6-2/TRBV6-3	-	TRBJ2-4	few	CASSSDGGNIQYF	TGTGCCAGCAGTTCGGACGGTGGGAACATTCAGTACTTC
TRBV9	-	TRBJ1-1	few	CASSVGHGSNTEAFF	TGTGCCAGCAGCGTGGGCCATGGGAGCAACACTGAAGCTTTCTTT
TRBV5-1	-	TRBJ1-1	-	CASSLEARDTEAFF	TGCGCCAGCAGCTTGGAGGCAAGGGACACTGAAGCTTTCTTT
TRBV4-2	-	TRBJ1-2	-	CASSQVGTPNYGYTF	TGTGCCAGCAGCCAAGTTGGGACGCCGAACTATGGCTACACCTTC
TRBV3-1	-	TRBJ1-2	-	CASSQDPASPGGYTF	TGTGCCAGCAGCCAAGATCCCGCCTCTCCGGGGGGCTACACCTTC
TRBV20-1	-	TRBJ1-2	few	CSARDRGRNYGYTF	TGCAGTGCTAGAGACAGGGGAAGGAACTATGGCTACACCTTC
TRBV7-9	-	TRBJ1-4	-	CASSSGTEYEKLFF	TGTGCCAGCAGCTCCGGGACCGAGTATGAAAAACTGTTTTTT
TRBV29-1	TRBD1	TRBJ2-2	few	CSVESRDRNTGELFF	TGCAGCGTTGAAAGCAGGGACAGAAACACCGGGGAGCTGTTTTTT
TRBV20-1	-	TRBJ2-3	-	CSARDQIAQYF	TGCAGTGCTAGAGATCAGATCGCGCAGTATTTT
TRBV2	TRBD2	TRBJ2-2	-	CASSERAGVDTGELFF	TGTGCCAGCAGTGAAAGGGCGGGAGTAGACACCGGGGAGCTGTTTTTT